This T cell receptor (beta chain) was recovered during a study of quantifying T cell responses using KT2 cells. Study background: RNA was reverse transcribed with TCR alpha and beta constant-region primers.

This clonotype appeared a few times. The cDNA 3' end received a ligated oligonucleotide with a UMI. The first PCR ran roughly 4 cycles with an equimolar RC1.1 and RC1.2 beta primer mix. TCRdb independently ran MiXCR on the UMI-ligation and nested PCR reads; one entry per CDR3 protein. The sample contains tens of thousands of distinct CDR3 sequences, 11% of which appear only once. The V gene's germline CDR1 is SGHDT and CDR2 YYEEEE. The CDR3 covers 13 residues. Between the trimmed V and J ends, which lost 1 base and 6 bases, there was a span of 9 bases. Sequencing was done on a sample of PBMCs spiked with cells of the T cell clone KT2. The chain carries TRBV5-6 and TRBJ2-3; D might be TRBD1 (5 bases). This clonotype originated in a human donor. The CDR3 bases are TGTGCCAGCAGCTTGCCTAACAGGGATACGCAGTATTTT. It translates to CASSLPNRDTQYF.